Given below is one T cell receptor beta chain in context. The clone's antigen remains unknown. Base qualities are not recorded, but no much larger clone differs from it by a single base. The sample belongs to a study of OX40 agonist ivuxolimab in advanced cancers. In the study overall: The costimulatory receptor OX40 (CD134) was targeted by ivuxolimab, a fully human IgG2 agonistic monoclonal antibody. Intravenous ivuxolimab was administered to patients every 2 weeks at six dose levels: 0.01, 0.1, 0.3, 1.5, 3 and 10 mg/kg. Among the roughly 50 dose-escalation patients, roughly 20 had hepatocellular carcinoma, around 15 melanoma, 9 renal cell carcinoma and 9 head and neck cancer. A male proportion of almost 85% and a mean age of about 60 years, ranging from roughly 23 to 80, were recorded for the dose-escalation cohort. Prior anti-PD-1, anti-PD-L1 or anti-CTLA-4 therapy was permitted, and checkpoint inhibitors had been received by less than 45% of dose-escalation patients. Partial responses occurred in three dose-escalation patients: two with cutaneous melanoma and one with hepatocellular carcinoma. The point of sequencing TCRbeta in the periphery was to test whether ivuxolimab changed TCR sequence diversity and drove clonal T-cell expansion. The monotherapy dose-escalation portion (N ≈ 52 patients) of the phase I ivuxolimab trial is reported in the paper.

Genomic DNA was isolated from the sorted cells so that the TCRbeta CDR3 region could be sequenced. The immunoSEQ Assay was used to sequence the TCRbeta CDR3 regions. Held by TCRdb, this immuneACCESS table contains in-frame sequences only and omits some clones. Under half of the omission traces to an unresolved V gene where checked; the cause of the rest is unknown. This sample is represented by about 80,000 clones; roughly four fifths of them were singletons. Around a quarter of the sample is in the top ten clones. Overall study results and their limits: At doses from 0.1 to 3.0 mg/kg, clonal expansion was seen in both CD4+ and CD8+ blood T cells between baseline and week 6. In partial responders in the 0.1-3.0 mg/kg groups, normalized peripheral clonal expansion was found to be among the lowest, especially among CD8+ T cells. Low levels of normalized T-cell clonal expansion were also seen in some patients who did not respond. After ivuxolimab, CD8+ T cells had more expanded clones than CD4+ T cells on average. The antigen specificity of the peripheral T cells that underwent clonal expansion was not determined.

The trial excluded patients who had a history of autoimmune disease or were on systemic immunosuppression. Peripheral blood for TCR sequencing was drawn from every dose cohort at baseline, at cycle 4 day 1 and at cycle 7 day 1. The samples were taken from a phase I, first-in-human, multicenter, open-label dose-escalation trial of ivuxolimab. The trial enrolled adults with locally advanced or metastatic head and neck squamous cell, hepatocellular, melanoma or renal cell carcinoma. CD4+ and CD8+ T cells were sorted separately from peripheral blood before TCR sequencing. The CDR3 holds 14 amino acids from the cysteine to the phenylalanine. The sequence is cut down to CDR3 DNA, 42 bases in frame from base 1. V is cut back by 5 bases and J by 10 bases, with 3 bases in the junction unmatched. CDR1 is given as KGHSH and CDR2 as LQKENI, both from the germline V gene.

This TCR derives from an adult with an advanced solid tumor such as melanoma, head and neck, liver or kidney cancer. The sequencing here drew on CD4+ or CD8+ T cells sorted from blood, taken in a trial of the OX40 agonist ivuxolimab. The rearranged segments are TRBV18 and TRBJ2-1; 15 central nucleotides agree with TRBD2. The CDR3 is CASSRTSGGAEQFF. Read as DNA, the sequence is TGTGCCAGCTCAAGGACTAGCGGGGGGGCGGAGCAGTTCTTC.